These 5 T cell receptor beta chains came from one sample sequenced in a study of T cell changes during pregnancy in multiple sclerosis. Assay used: immunoSEQ multiplex PCR; TCRdb lists only in-frame clones, some missing. The sample consists of about 59,000 clones, 85% to 90% of them appearing once. This sample comprised peripheral blood, obtained in the first trimester of pregnancy. The receptors shown here come from a female donor in good health, enrolled as a control in a pregnancy study.

The rearrangement links TRBV9 to TRBJ2-5; no clear D. Germline V gene sequence: CDR1 SGDLS, CDR2 YYNGEE. V was cut by 4 bases and J by 4 bases, with 8 bases left in between. The CDR3 runs 12 residues. For the CDR3, the DNA is TGTGCCAGCAGCCCGTCGGGAGAGACCCAGTACTTC. Residues: CASSPSGETQYF. The full variable domain, completed using reference TRBV9 and TRBJ2-5, is DSGVTQTPKHLITATGQRVTLRCSPRSGDLSVYWYQQSLDQGLQFLIQYYNGEERAKGNILERFSAQQFPDLHSELNLSSLELGDSALYFCASSPSGETQYFGPGTRLLVL.

This chain uses TRBV10-3 with TRBJ2-5, with unresolved D. The CDR3 covers 14 residues. Germline-derived CDR1 and CDR2 are ENHRY and SYGVKD. Trimming left V 4 bases short and J 1 base short, with 10 bases between. CDR3 amino acids: CAISGATPQETQYF. As DNA, the CDR3 is TGTGCCATCAGTGGGGCTACCCCCCAAGAGACCCAGTACTTC.

CDR3 sequence reads: CASRGAGYQETQYF. CDR3 coding DNA: TGTGCCAGTAGAGGAGCGGGGTACCAAGAGACCCAGTACTTC. The J gene is TRBJ2-5, the V gene TRBV19, with 7 bases that match TRBD2. Germline assignment: CDR1 LNHDA and CDR2 SQIVND (reference sequence). This CDR3 contains 14 residues. The V and J ends lost 6 bases and 0 bases, in that order; junction bases with no gene match: 4. The whole variable domain, filled in from reference TRBV19 and TRBJ2-5, reads DGGITQSPKYLFRKEGQNVTLSCEQNLNHDAMYWYRQDPGQGLRLIYYSQIVNDFQKGDIAEGYSVSREKKESFPLTVTSAQKNPTAFYLCASRGAGYQETQYFGPGTRLLVL.

The rearrangement links TRBV5-5 to TRBJ2-1, with D possibly TRBD1 on 5 matching bases. Germline V gene lookup returns CDR1 SGHKS and CDR2 YYEKEE (reference sequence). Trimming removed 0 bases at V and 0 bases at J, with 10 bases between. This CDR3 has 16 amino acids. CDR3 DNA sequence: TGTGCCAGCAGCTTGGCTGGGGCGAGCTCCTACAATGAGCAGTTCTTC. Amino acid sequence: CASSLAGASSYNEQFF.

The chain combines TRBV11-3 with TRBJ1-1; a possible D gene is TRBD1 (6 bases). The CDR3 is 15 residues long. Germline V gene lookup returns CDR1 SGHNT and CDR2 YENEEA. V gave up 5 bases and J gave up 0 bases, with 13 bases separating them. DNA of the CDR3: TGTGCCAGCAGCCTACTAAACAGGGTGAACACTGAAGCTTTCTTT. This sequence encodes CASSLLNRVNTEAFF.